This is a list of T cell receptor beta chains from one sample in a study of cytomegalovirus exposure and HLA in healthy donors. The repertoire was sequenced with immunoSEQ multiplex PCR; TCRdb's copy has only in-frame clones and lacks some. The table lists over 120,000 clones, almost 85% of them singletons. Sequencing was performed on PBMCs. These receptors were obtained from a young man in good health and CMV-seropositive. The CDR3 runs from the conserved cysteine through the conserved F or W. D genes are given only for firm matches. Size values are once, few and many counts, or a class for expanded clones, and some rows have none.

CDR3 DNA	CDR3 protein	V gene	J gene	clone size	D gene
TGCAGCGGGGGGCTAGTCGGCACCGGGGAGCTGTTTTTT	CSGGLVGTGELFF	TRBV29-1	TRBJ2-2	.	.
TGTGCCAGCAGACCGGGACTAGCGGATCTCTACGAGCAGTACTTC	CASRPGLADLYEQYF	TRBV6-4	TRBJ2-7	.	TRBD2
TGTGCCATCAGTGAGACCGACAGGTATGGCTACACCTTC	CAISETDRYGYTF	TRBV6-5	TRBJ1-2	.	.
TGTGCCAGCAGCAAAGGAGGGGACTCCGAGCAGTACTTC	CASSKGGDSEQYF	TRBV21-1	TRBJ2-7	once	.
TGCGCCAGCAGCGATACTAGCGGGGCGAACCAAGAGACCCAGTACTTC	CASSDTSGANQETQYF	TRBV5-1	TRBJ2-5	.	TRBD2
TGCGCCAGCAGCTTGCTAGGGGCGGCTAACTATGGCTACACCTTC	CASSLLGAANYGYTF	TRBV5-1	TRBJ1-2	once	.
TGTGCCAGCAGTGAACCCTCACACAGGGGGCTCTTTCAGCCCCAGCATTTT	CASSEPSHRGLFQPQHF	TRBV2	TRBJ1-5	.	TRBD1
TGTGCCAGCTCACGGACAGGCGGCACAGATACGCAGTATTTT	CASSRTGGTDTQYF	TRBV18	TRBJ2-3	.	TRBD1
TGTGCCAGCAGTTTATCAGGGGGCGATACGCAGTATTTT	CASSLSGGDTQYF	TRBV28	TRBJ2-3	.	TRBD1
TGTGCCATCAGTGAGGGGGACTCCTACGAGCAGTACTTC	CAISEGDSYEQYF	TRBV10-3	TRBJ2-7	.	.
TGTGCCACCAGCAGAGTACCAGGGAGGTCTCCTAGCTCTGGGGCCAACGTCCTGACTTTC	CATSRVPGRSPSSGANVLTF	TRBV15	TRBJ2-6	.	.
TGTGCCAGCAGTCACGGGACAGTCAGGACTATGAACACTGAAGCTTTCTTT	CASSHGTVRTMNTEAFF	TRBV7-2	TRBJ1-1	.	TRBD1
TGTGCCAGCAGTTCGCAGGGCGAGCAGTTCTTC	CASSSQGEQFF	TRBV6-4	TRBJ2-1	.	.
TGCAGTGCGAGGGCAAATGAAAAACTGTTTTTT	CSARANEKLFF	TRBV20-1	TRBJ1-4	.	.
TGTGCCAGCACCCCCGGGGCCCACAGGGACCAAGATTCACCCCTCCACTTT	CASTPGAHRDQDSPLHF	TRBV28	TRBJ1-6	.	.
TGCGCCAGCAGCTTGGGGACAGGGGGCAAGGATACGCAGTATTTT	CASSLGTGGKDTQYF	TRBV5-1	TRBJ2-3	.	TRBD1
TGCAGCGTTGAGGGCTTCGGTGAAAAACTGTTTTTT	CSVEGFGEKLFF	TRBV29-1	TRBJ1-4	few	.
TGTGCCAGCAGTGAGGAGGGGAGAGCAAGCTCTGAAGCTTTCTTT	CASSEEGRASSEAFF	TRBV2	TRBJ1-1	.	.
TGTGCCAGCAGTGAATGGCAGCGGGGAAACACCATATATTTT	CASSEWQRGNTIYF	TRBV2	TRBJ1-3	.	.
TGTGCCAGCAGTCATATTGGGGGGAAAGACACTGAAGCTTTCTTT	CASSHIGGKDTEAFF	TRBV6-6	TRBJ1-1	few	.
TGTGCCAGCAGCTCCCCTAATCGGTATGCGAACACCGGGGAGCTGTTTTTT	CASSSPNRYANTGELFF	TRBV7-8	TRBJ2-2	.	.
TGTGCCAGCAGAACAGGGGGGGGGACTGAAGCTTTCTTT	CASRTGGGTEAFF	TRBV6-1	TRBJ1-1	.	TRBD1
TGTGCCAGCAGCCAGGGACTAGCTACCTACGAGCAGTACTTC	CASSQGLATYEQYF	TRBV5-4	TRBJ2-7	.	TRBD2
TGTGCCAGCAGTTTATTGACAGGGGGCTCCTACGAGCAGTACTTC	CASSLLTGGSYEQYF	TRBV27	TRBJ2-7	.	TRBD1
TGTGCCAGCAGCTCCCAAGAGGGCACTGAAGCTTTCTTT	CASSSQEGTEAFF	TRBV7-2	TRBJ1-1	.	.
TGTGCCAGCAAAACGGGAGGGGGCAATGAGCAGTTCTTC	CASKTGGGNEQFF	TRBV6-5	TRBJ2-1	.	TRBD2
TGTGCCAGCAGTTTAGCGTCTGGTCGCAATCAGCCCCAGCATTTT	CASSLASGRNQPQHF	TRBV28	TRBJ1-5	.	.
TGTGCCAGCAGCTTGTCGACAGATACGCAGTATTTT	CASSLSTDTQYF	TRBV5-4	TRBJ2-3	few	.
TGTGCCAGCTCACCAGGCGTGCGGAAGGTTAGCAATCAGCCCCAGCATTTT	CASSPGVRKVSNQPQHF	TRBV18	TRBJ1-5	.	.
TGCGCCAGCAGCTTGGCGGGACAGGGGGCGCGAACTGAAGCTTTCTTT	CASSLAGQGARTEAFF	TRBV5-1	TRBJ1-1	.	TRBD1
TGTGCCAGCTCGCTCGTCATTTCGGCAGATACGCAGTATTTT	CASSLVISADTQYF	TRBV7-9	TRBJ2-3	.	.
TGTGCCAGCAGCACAGGGACATCTGGAAACACCATATATTTT	CASSTGTSGNTIYF	TRBV5-5	TRBJ1-3	.	.
TGTGCCAGCAGCAAAGATAACTTAGAGACCCAGTACTTC	CASSKDNLETQYF	TRBV21-1	TRBJ2-5	.	.
TGTGCCAGCAGTACACTAGCGGGTCTACAAGAGACCCAGTACTTC	CASSTLAGLQETQYF	TRBV27	TRBJ2-5	.	TRBD2
TGTGCCAGCAGGGACAAGACGGTTAACTATGGCTACACCTTC	CASRDKTVNYGYTF	TRBV6-6	TRBJ1-2	.	.
TGTGCCAGCAGTTATAAACAGGGAGGGTCCTACGAGCAGTACTTC	CASSYKQGGSYEQYF	TRBV6-5	TRBJ2-7	.	.
TGCGCCAGCAGCCTCCAGACAGGGCGGGATTCACCCCTCCACTTT	CASSLQTGRDSPLHF	TRBV5-1	TRBJ1-6	.	TRBD1
TGTGCCAGCAGTTTATTACCCAGCGGGAGTGCCCGCACGAGTAATGAGCAGTTCTTC	CASSLLPSGSARTSNEQFF	TRBV27	TRBJ2-1	.	TRBD2
TGTGCCAGCAGCTACCCTAGCGGGGGGCCCCCCGAGCAGTTCTTC	CASSYPSGGPPEQFF	TRBV7-9	TRBJ2-1	.	TRBD2
TGCGCCAGCAGCTTCCAGGGGGAGATAGACTACACCTTC	CASSFQGEIDYTF	TRBV5-1	TRBJ1-2	.	TRBD1
TGTGCCAGCTCACGAGCGGGACAGGGCGATGAAAAACTGTTTTTT	CASSRAGQGDEKLFF	TRBV5-8	TRBJ1-4	few	TRBD1
TGTGCCTGGAGTGTCGGTGAGCAGTTCTTC	CAWSVGEQFF	TRBV30	TRBJ2-1	.	.
TGCGCCAGCAGCCAAGATCCTTGGGACATAAAGGGATTCAATGAGCAGTTCTTC	CASSQDPWDIKGFNEQFF	TRBV4-1	TRBJ2-1	.	.
TGTGCCAGCAGTCGACAACTAGCGGAGCTAGAGACCCAGTACTTC	CASSRQLAELETQYF	TRBV2	TRBJ2-5	.	TRBD2
TGTGCCACAGCAGGGGGCTTGAACACTGAAGCTTTCTTT	CATAGGLNTEAFF	TRBV7-8	TRBJ1-1	.	TRBD1
TGTGCCAGCAGCTTGGCAGGCTACACTGAAGCTTTCTTT	CASSLAGYTEAFF	TRBV7-9	TRBJ1-1	.	.
TGTGCCAGCAGCTTGGTCGGGACAGGGGAAGAAAAACTGTTTTTT	CASSLVGTGEEKLFF	TRBV5-4	TRBJ1-4	once	TRBD1
TGTGCCAGCTCCGTCGAGGGGGTTATCTATGGCTACACCTTC	CASSVEGVIYGYTF	TRBV18	TRBJ1-2	once	.
TGTGCCAGCAGTGAATCGCGGCAGACTTTCACTGAAGCTTTCTTT	CASSESRQTFTEAFF	TRBV2	TRBJ1-1	few	.
TGTGCCAGCAGCGTAGGCTCTAGCGGGAGCTCCTACGAGCAGTACTTC	CASSVGSSGSSYEQYF	TRBV9	TRBJ2-7	.	TRBD2
TGCGCCAGCAGCTTGGAAGGGCAGGTACCGAAGGGAGGTCAGCCCCAGCATTTT	CASSLEGQVPKGGQPQHF	TRBV5-1	TRBJ1-5	.	.
TGTGCCAGCAGTTTAAGGGGACAGGGGGAATCGGGAAACACCATATATTTT	CASSLRGQGESGNTIYF	TRBV27	TRBJ1-3	.	TRBD1
TGTGCCAGCAGAGGAGGGCCTGTGCCTAAAGGGGATACGCAGTATTTT	CASRGGPVPKGDTQYF	TRBV11-3	TRBJ2-3	once	.
TGTGCCAGCAGCCCGGGACTAGCGGGTCTAGAGACCCAGTACTTC	CASSPGLAGLETQYF	TRBV7-3	TRBJ2-5	.	TRBD2